Below are 24 T cell receptor beta chains sequenced from a single sample in a study of shared clonotypes between healthy human individuals. Method: immunoSEQ multiplex PCR; TCRdb's copy keeps in-frame clones and lacks some. Here the sample spans roughly 700,000 clones, under 80% being singletons. The sequenced sample consisted of memory CD4+ T cells sorted from blood. As for subset: CD45RA-negative fraction. The receptors come from a woman aged 25 to 45 in good health.

The V call is TRBV6-5, the J call TRBJ1-2; 8 bases fit TRBD1. The CDR3 totals 14 residues. The V and J ends lost 6 bases and 4 bases, in that order; junction bases with no gene match: 7. Germline loops: CDR1 MNHEY, CDR2 SVGAGI. CDR3 coding DNA: TGTGCCAGCAGAAGACCAGGGGGCGGCTATGGCTACACCTTC. Translation gives CASRRPGGGYGYTF.

The chain has TRBV6-1 and TRBJ2-7; 9 nucleotides agree with TRBD1. The CDR3 contains 13 residues. Germline V gene data show CDR1 as MNHNS and CDR2 as SASEGT. With V trimmed by 6 bases and J by 4 bases, 4 bases remained unmatched. CDR3: CASRLDRGYEQYF. CDR3 bases: TGTGCCAGCAGACTGGACAGGGGTTACGAGCAGTACTTC.

Points on this clone: The sample contains more than one DNA sequence encoding this CDR3. The V call is TRBV6-6, the J call TRBJ1-5; no firm D call. Trimming stripped 4 bases from V and 4 bases from J, with 5 bases between. Germline V CDR1 and CDR2: MNHNY, SVGAGI (reference sequence). The CDR3 length is 12 residues. In DNA form, the CDR3 reads TGTGCCAGCAGTTTTAAGAATCAGCCCCAGCATTTT. It encodes CASSFKNQPQHF.

The chain links TRBV6-1 to TRBJ1-1, with 10 positions matching TRBD1. The V gene's germline CDR1 is MNHNS and CDR2 SASEGT. The CDR3 extends over 15 amino acids. Germline trimming cut 2 bases from V and 1 base from J; bases unmatched to any gene: 1. The CDR3 nucleotides are TGTGCCAGCAGTGAACGGGACAGGGGGAACACTGAAGCTTTCTTT. Translated: CASSERDRGNTEAFF.

The V and J genes are TRBV6-6 and TRBJ1-2, with a possible D match to TRBD1 (5 bases). V shed 6 bases and J shed 4 bases, with 21 bases lying between them. This CDR3 is 16 amino acids long. Germline values: CDR1 MNHNY, CDR2 SVGAGI (reference sequence). This CDR3 reads CASSPGLGSSFYGYTF. CDR3 nucleotide sequence: TGTGCCAGCAGCCCAGGGTTGGGCAGCTCGTTCTATGGCTACACCTTC.

This sequence joins TRBV4-2 and TRBJ2-3; 14 positions agree with TRBD2. In germline, CDR1 is LGHNA, CDR2 YNFKEQ. With V trimmed by 1 base and J by 3 bases, 6 bases remained unmatched. The CDR3 contains 18 residues. The CDR3: CASSQGLAGGIVTDTQYF. CDR3 DNA: TGTGCCAGCAGCCAAGGACTAGCGGGAGGGATTGTGACAGATACGCAGTATTTT.

V usage is TRBV7-2 and J usage is TRBJ2-7; TRBD2 matches 12 bases. The germline gives CDR1 SGHTA, CDR2 FQGNSA. V lost 6 bases, J lost 4 bases, and 7 bases stayed unmatched. This CDR3 region has 15 residues. The CDR3 nucleotides read TGTGCCAGCAGAATAGGACTAGCGGGACCGTACGAGCAGTACTTC. Its protein is CASRIGLAGPYEQYF. Full variable domain (missing parts from reference TRBV7-2 and TRBJ2-7): GAGVSQSPSNKVTEKGKDVELRCDPISGHTALYWYRQSLGQGLEFLIYFQGNSAPDKSGLPSDRFSAERTGGSVSTLTIQRTQQEDSAVYLCASRIGLAGPYEQYFGPGTRLTVT.

This rearrangement joins TRBV28 to TRBJ1-1, with a possible D match to TRBD1 (5 bases). Germline loops: CDR1 MDHEN, CDR2 SYDVKM. The CDR3 runs to 14 residues. Trimming took 5 bases from V and 5 from J, leaving 15 bases between them. CDR3 sequence (DNA): TGTGCCAGCAGTATCACCAGGGTTGGGACTGAAGCTTTCTTT. It translates to CASSITRVGTEAFF.

The chain links TRBV5-6 to TRBJ1-3; 12 bases match TRBD1. The CDR3 is made up of 17 amino acids. The J segment lost 3 bases and the V segment lost 3 bases, leaving 7 bases of the junction unmatched. Germline loops: CDR1 SGHDT, CDR2 YYEEEE. The CDR3 reads CASSSGTGGLFGNTIYF. The CDR3 nucleotides are TGTGCCAGCAGCTCTGGGACAGGGGGCTTATTTGGAAACACCATATATTTT. Variable domain in full (rest from reference TRBV5-6 and TRBJ1-3): DAGVTQSPTHLIKTRGQQVTLRCSPKSGHDTVSWYQQALGQGPQFIFQYYEEEERQRGNFPDRFSGHQFPNYSSELNVNALLLGDSALYLCASSSGTGGLFGNTIYFGEGSWLTVV.

This chain links TRBV2 with TRBJ1-3; D may be TRBD1 (5 bases). Per germline, CDR1 SNHLY and CDR2 FYNNEI. This CDR3 region has 15 residues. V was clipped by 6 bases and J by 1 base, with 13 bases between them. The CDR3 sequence: CASRTQGISGNTIYF. The CDR3 DNA sequence: TGTGCCAGCAGGACCCAGGGCATATCTGGAAACACCATATATTTT.

The V gene is TRBV12-5, the J gene TRBJ1-1; D is unclear. V lost 3 bases to trimming and J lost 0 bases, with 5 bases between them. The germline V gene has CDR1 LGHNT and CDR2 FRNRAP. CDR3 length: 13 amino acids. Written as DNA, the CDR3 is TGTGCTAGTGGTTTAGCAATGAACACTGAAGCTTTCTTT. It codes for CASGLAMNTEAFF.

This clone came up many times. The chain carries TRBV19 and TRBJ1-1; no clear D. This CDR3 is 13 amino acids long. V was cut by 5 bases and J by 0 bases, with 7 bases left in between. In germline, CDR1 is LNHDA, CDR2 SQIVND (reference sequence). DNA for the CDR3: TGTGCCAGTAGTCAAAGGATGAACACTGAAGCTTTCTTT. Protein sequence: CASSQRMNTEAFF.

Ten or more counts support this clone. The chain is built from TRBV11-2 and TRBJ2-3; D unclear. CDR1 is SGHAT and CDR2 is FQNNGV in the germline V gene. Trimming removed 5 bases at V and 6 bases at J, with 9 bases between. The CDR3 extends over 12 amino acids. The CDR3, as DNA: TGTGCCAGCAGCCCCAATAGGGATACGCAGTATTTT. This sequence encodes CASSPNRDTQYF.

As for this clone: Other DNA sequences in this sample translate to the same CDR3. The chain carries TRBV28 and TRBJ2-2; weak D call: TRBD2 (5 bases). From germline, CDR1 is MDHEN and CDR2 SYDVKM. The length of the CDR3 is 15 residues. Trimming removed 2 bases at V and 2 bases at J, with 9 bases between. The CDR3 loop reads CASSLAGGNTGELFF. CDR3 coding DNA: TGTGCCAGCAGTTTAGCGGGTGGAAACACCGGGGAGCTGTTTTTT.

The rearrangement uses TRBV2 and TRBJ2-7; D is uncertain. The V gene's germline CDR1 is SNHLY and CDR2 FYNNEI. The CDR3 totals 13 residues. V dropped 3 bases and J dropped 0 bases, with 6 bases sitting between them. The CDR3 nucleotides are TGTGCCAGCAGTGACTCGGACTCCTACGAGCAGTACTTC. It yields the protein CASSDSDSYEQYF.

This clone was found many times. This sequence joins TRBV10-3 and TRBJ1-5; 7 bases line up with TRBD1. The J segment lost 2 bases and the V segment lost 10 bases, leaving 8 bases of the junction unmatched. Germline CDR1 ENHRY, CDR2 SYGVKD. The CDR3 extends over 14 amino acids. The CDR3 region is CATGDSERNQPQHF. The DNA of the CDR3 is TGTGCCACCGGGGACAGTGAACGCAATCAGCCCCAGCATTTT.

A few counts support this clone. The chain combines TRBV28 with TRBJ1-2, with TRBD1 as a possible D gene (6 bases). CDR1 is MDHEN and CDR2 is SYDVKM in the germline V gene. The V and J ends lost 6 bases and 8 bases respectively, with 10 bases between them. This CDR3 region has 11 residues. Here the CDR3 reads CASRTRGGYTF. The CDR3 bases are TGTGCCAGCAGAACGAGGGGGGGCTACACCTTC.

V and J are TRBV10-3 and TRBJ1-2; D call uncertain. The germline V and J ends were trimmed by 4 bases and 8 bases, with 14 bases remaining between them. Germline V gene lookup returns CDR1 ENHRY and CDR2 SYGVKD. This CDR3 has 13 amino acids. CDR3 loop: CAISVGGLRGYTF. The CDR3 bases are TGTGCCATCAGTGTTGGCGGGCTGCGGGGCTACACCTTC.

The J gene is TRBJ1-3, the V gene TRBV2; 7 bases agree with TRBD1. V dropped 6 bases and J dropped 5; count of bases not matched to a gene: 7. This CDR3 comprises 14 residues. Germline CDR1 and CDR2: SNHLY and FYNNEI. The CDR3 nucleotides are TGTGCCAGCAGGGACAGGTCGGGGAGAAACACCATATATTTT. Its protein is CASRDRSGRNTIYF.

This clone occurred a few times. The chain links TRBV5-4 to TRBJ2-1, with D perhaps matching TRBD1 (6 bases). The CDR3 loop spans 15 amino acids. The ends were cut back, 1 base at V and 4 bases at J, with 12 bases in the middle. The germline gives CDR1 SGHNT, CDR2 YYREEE (reference sequence). The CDR3 DNA sequence: TGTGCCAGCAGCTTGTCGGCAGGGGCGTACAATGAGCAGTTCTTC. Translated: CASSLSAGAYNEQFF.

The rearrangement links TRBV28 to TRBJ2-1, with TRBD2 as a possible D gene (5 bases). The CDR3 length is 17 residues. Germline V gene data show CDR1 as MDHEN and CDR2 as SYDVKM. Trimming removed 5 bases from V and 3 bases from J, with 20 bases in between. The CDR3: CASSPLGGRQFYNEQFF. The CDR3 DNA sequence: TGTGCCAGCAGTCCCCTAGGTGGGAGACAATTCTACAATGAGCAGTTCTTC.

The rearrangement links TRBV19 to TRBJ2-1; unclear D gene. CDR1 is LNHDA, CDR2 SQIVND, per germline (reference sequence). This CDR3 has 15 amino acids. V was shortened by 4 bases and J by 2 bases, with 12 bases between the two germline ends. The CDR3 nucleotides read TGTGCCAGTAGTACCCGACCTCGGGCCTACAATGAGCAGTTCTTC. It specifies CASSTRPRAYNEQFF.

The table lists this clone with a few counts. This sequence joins TRBV27 and TRBJ2-5; TRBD1 matches at 8 bases. The CDR3 spans 13 residues. CDR1 is MNHEY, CDR2 SMNVEV, per germline (reference sequence). Losses at the gene ends were 5 bases for V and 9 bases for J; bases not matched to a gene: 8. The CDR3 is CASSVTGVGAQYF. The CDR3 coding sequence is TGTGCCAGCAGTGTGACAGGGGTCGGCGCCCAGTACTTC.

The J gene is TRBJ2-1, the V gene TRBV6-4; 13 bases match TRBD2. V lost 7 bases, J lost 7 bases, and 13 bases stayed unmatched. The CDR3 extends over 17 amino acids. CDR1 and CDR2 from the germline V gene are MRHNA and SNTAGT. The CDR3 nucleotides are TGTGCCAGCAAAAGGACTAGCGGGAGTACGAATATGAATGAGCAGTTCTTC. The encoded protein is CASKRTSGSTNMNEQFF.